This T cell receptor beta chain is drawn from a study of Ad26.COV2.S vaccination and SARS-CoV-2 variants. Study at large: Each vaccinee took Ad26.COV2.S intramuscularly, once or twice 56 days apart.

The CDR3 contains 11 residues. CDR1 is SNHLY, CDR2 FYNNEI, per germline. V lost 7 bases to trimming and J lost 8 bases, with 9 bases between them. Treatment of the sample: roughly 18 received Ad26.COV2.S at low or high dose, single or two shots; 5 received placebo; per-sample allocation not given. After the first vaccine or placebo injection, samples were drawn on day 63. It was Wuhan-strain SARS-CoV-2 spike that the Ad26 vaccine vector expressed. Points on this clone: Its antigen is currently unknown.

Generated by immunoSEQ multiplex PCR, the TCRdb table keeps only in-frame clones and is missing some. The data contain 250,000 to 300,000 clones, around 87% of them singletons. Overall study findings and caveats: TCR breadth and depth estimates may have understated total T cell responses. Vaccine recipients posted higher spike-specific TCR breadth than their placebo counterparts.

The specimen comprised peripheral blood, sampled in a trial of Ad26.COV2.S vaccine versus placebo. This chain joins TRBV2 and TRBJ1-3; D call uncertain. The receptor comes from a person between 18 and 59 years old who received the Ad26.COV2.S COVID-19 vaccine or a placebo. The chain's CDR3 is CASTLRDTIYF. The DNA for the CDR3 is TGTGCCAGCACCCTACGGGACACCATATATTTT. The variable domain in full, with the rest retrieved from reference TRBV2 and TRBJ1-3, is EPEVTQTPSHQVTQMGQEVILRCVPISNHLYFYWYRQILGQKVEFLVSFYNNEISEKSEIFDDQFSVERPDGSNFTLKIRSTKLEDSAMYFCASTLRDTIYFGEGSWLTVV.